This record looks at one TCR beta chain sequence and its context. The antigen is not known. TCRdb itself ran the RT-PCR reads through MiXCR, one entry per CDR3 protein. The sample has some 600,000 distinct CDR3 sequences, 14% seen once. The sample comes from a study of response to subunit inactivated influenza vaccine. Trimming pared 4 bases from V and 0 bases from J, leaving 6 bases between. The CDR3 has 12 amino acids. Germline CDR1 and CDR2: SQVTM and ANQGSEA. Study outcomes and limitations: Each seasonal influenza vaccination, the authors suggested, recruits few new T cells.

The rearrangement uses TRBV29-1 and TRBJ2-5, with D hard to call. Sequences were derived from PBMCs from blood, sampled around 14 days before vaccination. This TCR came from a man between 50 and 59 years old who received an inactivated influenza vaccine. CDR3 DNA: TGCAGCGTTGCGAGTAACCAAGAGACCCAGTACTTC. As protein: CSVASNQETQYF.